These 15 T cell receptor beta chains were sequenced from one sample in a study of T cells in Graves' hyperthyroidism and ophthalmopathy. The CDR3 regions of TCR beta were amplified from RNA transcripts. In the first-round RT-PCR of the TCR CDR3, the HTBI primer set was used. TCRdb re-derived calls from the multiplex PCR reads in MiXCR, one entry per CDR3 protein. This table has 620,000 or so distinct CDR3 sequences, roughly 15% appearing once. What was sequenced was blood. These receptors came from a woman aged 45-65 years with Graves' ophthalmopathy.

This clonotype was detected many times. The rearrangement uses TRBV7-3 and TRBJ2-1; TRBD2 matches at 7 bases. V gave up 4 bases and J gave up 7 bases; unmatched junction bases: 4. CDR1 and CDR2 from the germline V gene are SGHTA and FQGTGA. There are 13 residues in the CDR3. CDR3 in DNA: TGTGCCAGCAGCTCCGGGACTACAAATGAGCAGTTCTTC. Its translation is CASSSGTTNEQFF.

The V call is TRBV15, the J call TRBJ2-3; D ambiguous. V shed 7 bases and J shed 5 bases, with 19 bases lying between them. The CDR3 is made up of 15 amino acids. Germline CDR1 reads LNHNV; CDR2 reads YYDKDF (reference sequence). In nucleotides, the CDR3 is TGTGCCACCAAGCGTGCCGCGAACAGAGAAGATACGCAGTATTTT. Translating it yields CATKRAANREDTQYF.

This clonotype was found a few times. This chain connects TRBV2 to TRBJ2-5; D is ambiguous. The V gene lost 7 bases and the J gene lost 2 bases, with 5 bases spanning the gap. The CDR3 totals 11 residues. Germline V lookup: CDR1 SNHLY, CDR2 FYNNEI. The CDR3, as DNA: TGTGCCAGCAAAGGACAAGAGACCCAGTACTTC. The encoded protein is CASKGQETQYF.

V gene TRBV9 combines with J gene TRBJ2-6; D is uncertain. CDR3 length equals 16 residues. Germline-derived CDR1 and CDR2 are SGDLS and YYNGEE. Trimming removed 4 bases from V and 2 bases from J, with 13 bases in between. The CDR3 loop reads CASSPAFLTGANVLTF. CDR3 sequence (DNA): TGTGCCAGCAGCCCGGCGTTTTTAACTGGGGCCAACGTCCTGACTTTC.

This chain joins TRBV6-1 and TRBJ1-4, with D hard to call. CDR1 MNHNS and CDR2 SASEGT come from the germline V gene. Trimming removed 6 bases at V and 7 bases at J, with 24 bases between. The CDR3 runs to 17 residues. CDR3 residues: CASSTTRWEDGSEKLFF. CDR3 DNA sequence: TGTGCCAGCAGCACAACCCGCTGGGAGGATGGGAGTGAAAAACTGTTTTTT.

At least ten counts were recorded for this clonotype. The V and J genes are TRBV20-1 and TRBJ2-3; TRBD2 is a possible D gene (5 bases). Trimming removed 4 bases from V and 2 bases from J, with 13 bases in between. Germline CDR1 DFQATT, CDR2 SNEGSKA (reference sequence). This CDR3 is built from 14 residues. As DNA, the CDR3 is TGCAGTGCTAATACTAGGGCAGTCACAGATACGCAGTATTTT. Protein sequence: CSANTRAVTDTQYF.

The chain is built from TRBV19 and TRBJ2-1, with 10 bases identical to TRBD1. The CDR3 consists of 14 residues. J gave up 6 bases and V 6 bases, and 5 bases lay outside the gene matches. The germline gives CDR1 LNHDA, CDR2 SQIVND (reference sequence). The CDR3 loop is CASSDRGLGNEQFF. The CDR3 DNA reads TGTGCCAGTAGCGACAGGGGGCTGGGCAATGAGCAGTTCTTC. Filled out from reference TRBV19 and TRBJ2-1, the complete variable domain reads DGGITQSPKYLFRKEGQNVTLSCEQNLNHDAMYWYRQDPGQGLRLIYYSQIVNDFQKGDIAEGYSVSREKKESFPLTVTSAQKNPTAFYLCASSDRGLGNEQFFGPGTRLTVL.

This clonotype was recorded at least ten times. The CDR3 nucleotides read TGCGCCAGCAGCAGGGGACTAGCGGGAGTGGACGGGGAGCTGTTTTTT. As protein: CASSRGLAGVDGELFF. The chain is built from TRBV5-1 and TRBJ2-2, with 14 bases lining up with TRBD2. J was trimmed by 7 bases and V by 4 bases; bases with no gene match: 6. The CDR3 contains 16 residues. Germline-derived CDR1 and CDR2 are SGHRS and YFSETQ.

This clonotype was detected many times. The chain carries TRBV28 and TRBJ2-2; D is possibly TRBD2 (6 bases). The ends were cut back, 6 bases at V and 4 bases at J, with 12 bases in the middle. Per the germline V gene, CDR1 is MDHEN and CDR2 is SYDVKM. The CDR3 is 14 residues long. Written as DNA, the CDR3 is TGTGCCAGCAGGGGGAGGACATCCACCGGGGAGCTGTTTTTT. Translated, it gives CASRGRTSTGELFF.

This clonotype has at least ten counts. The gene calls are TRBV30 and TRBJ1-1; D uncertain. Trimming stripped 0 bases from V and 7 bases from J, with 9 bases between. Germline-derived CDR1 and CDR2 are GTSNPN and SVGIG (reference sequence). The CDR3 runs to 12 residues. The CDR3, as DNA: TGTGCCTGGAGTGTACCGGGGATTGAAGCTTTCTTT. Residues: CAWSVPGIEAFF. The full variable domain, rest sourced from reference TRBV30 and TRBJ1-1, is SQTIHQWPATLVQPVGSPLSLECTVEGTSNPNLYWYRQAAGRGLQLLFYSVGIGQISSEVPQNLSASRPQDRQFILSSKKLLLSDSGFYLCAWSVPGIEAFFGQGTRLTVV.

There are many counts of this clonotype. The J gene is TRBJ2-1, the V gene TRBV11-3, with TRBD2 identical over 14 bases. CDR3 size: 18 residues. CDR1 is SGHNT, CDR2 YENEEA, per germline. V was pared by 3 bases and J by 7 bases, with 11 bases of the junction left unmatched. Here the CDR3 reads CASSLGNPGLAGVNEQFF. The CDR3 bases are TGTGCCAGCAGCTTGGGCAATCCGGGACTAGCGGGAGTGAATGAGCAGTTCTTC.

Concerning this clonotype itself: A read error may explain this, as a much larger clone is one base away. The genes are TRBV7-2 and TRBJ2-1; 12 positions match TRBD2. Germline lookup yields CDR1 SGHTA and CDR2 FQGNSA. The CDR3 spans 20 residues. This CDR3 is CASSLNYWTSGIGSYNEQFF. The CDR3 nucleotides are TGTGCCAGCAGCTTAAATTATTGGACTAGCGGGATCGGGTCCTACAATGAACAGTTCTTC.

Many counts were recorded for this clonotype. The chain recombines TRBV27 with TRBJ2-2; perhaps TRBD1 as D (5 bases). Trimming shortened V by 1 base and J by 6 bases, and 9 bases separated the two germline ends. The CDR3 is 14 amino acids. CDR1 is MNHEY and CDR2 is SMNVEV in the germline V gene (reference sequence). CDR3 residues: CASSLYRQAGELFF. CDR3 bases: TGTGCCAGCAGTTTATACAGGCAGGCCGGGGAGCTGTTTTTT.

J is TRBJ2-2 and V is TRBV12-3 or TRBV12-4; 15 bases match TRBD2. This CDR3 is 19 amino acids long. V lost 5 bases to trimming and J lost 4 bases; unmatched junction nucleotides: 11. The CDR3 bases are TGTGCCAGCAGTCCGGCTGCGGGACTAGCGGGAGGCCCCACCGGGGAGCTGTTTTTT. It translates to CASSPAAGLAGGPTGELFF.

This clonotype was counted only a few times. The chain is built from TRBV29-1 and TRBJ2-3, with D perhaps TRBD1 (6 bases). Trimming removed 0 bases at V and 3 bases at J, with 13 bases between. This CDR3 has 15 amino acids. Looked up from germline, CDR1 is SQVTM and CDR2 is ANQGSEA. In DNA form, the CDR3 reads TGCAGCGTTGAAGATAGGGTTACAGGGACAGATACGCAGTATTTT. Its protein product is CSVEDRVTGTDTQYF.